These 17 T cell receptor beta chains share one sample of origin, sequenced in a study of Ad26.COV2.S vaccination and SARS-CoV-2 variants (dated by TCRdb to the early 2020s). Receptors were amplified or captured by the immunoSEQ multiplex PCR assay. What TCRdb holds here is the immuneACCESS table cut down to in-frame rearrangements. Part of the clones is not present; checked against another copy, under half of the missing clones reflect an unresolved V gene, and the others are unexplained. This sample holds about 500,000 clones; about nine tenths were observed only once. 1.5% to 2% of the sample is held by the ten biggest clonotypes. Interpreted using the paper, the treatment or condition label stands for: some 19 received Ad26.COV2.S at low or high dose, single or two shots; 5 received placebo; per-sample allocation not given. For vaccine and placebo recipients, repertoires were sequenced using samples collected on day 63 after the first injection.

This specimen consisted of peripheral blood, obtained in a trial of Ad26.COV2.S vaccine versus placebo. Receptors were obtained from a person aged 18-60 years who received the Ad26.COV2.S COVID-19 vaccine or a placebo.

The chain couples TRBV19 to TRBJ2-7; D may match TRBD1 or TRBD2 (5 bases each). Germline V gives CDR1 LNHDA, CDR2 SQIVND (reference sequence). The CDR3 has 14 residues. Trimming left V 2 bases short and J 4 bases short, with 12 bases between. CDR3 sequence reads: CASSIQGDPYEQYF. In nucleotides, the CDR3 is TGTGCCAGTAGTATACAAGGGGACCCTTACGAGCAGTACTTC.

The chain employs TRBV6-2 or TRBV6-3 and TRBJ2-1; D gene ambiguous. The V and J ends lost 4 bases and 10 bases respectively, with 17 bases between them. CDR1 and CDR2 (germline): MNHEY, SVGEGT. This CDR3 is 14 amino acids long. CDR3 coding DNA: TGTGCCAGCAGTTCCCTCGCTTCTACCAGGGAGCAGTTCTTC. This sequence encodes CASSSLASTREQFF.

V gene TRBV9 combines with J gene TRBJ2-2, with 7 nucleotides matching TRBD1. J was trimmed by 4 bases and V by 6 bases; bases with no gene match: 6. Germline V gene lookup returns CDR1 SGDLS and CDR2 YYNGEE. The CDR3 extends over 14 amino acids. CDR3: CASNDRAGTGELFF. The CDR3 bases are TGTGCCAGCAACGACAGGGCGGGCACCGGGGAGCTGTTTTTT.

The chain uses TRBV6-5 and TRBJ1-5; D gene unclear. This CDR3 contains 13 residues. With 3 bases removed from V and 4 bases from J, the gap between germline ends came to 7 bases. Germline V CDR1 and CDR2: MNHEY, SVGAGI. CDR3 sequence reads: CASSYNGNQPQHF. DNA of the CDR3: TGTGCCAGCAGTTATAACGGAAATCAGCCCCAGCATTTT.

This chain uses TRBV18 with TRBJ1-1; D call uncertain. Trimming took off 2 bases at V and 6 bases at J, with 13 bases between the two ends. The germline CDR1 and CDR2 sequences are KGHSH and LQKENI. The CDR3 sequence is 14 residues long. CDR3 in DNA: TGTGCCAGCTCACCAAATCTTTCGGATCCTGAAGCTTTCTTT. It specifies CASSPNLSDPEAFF.

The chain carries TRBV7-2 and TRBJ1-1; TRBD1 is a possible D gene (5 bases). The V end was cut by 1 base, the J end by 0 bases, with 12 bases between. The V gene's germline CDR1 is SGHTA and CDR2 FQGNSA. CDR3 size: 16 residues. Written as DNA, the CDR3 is TGTGCCAGCAGCTTAGAAAGGGGACTTATGAACACTGAAGCTTTCTTT. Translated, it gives CASSLERGLMNTEAFF.

CDR3 DNA: TGTGCCAGTAGCGGAGGCTACAATGAGCAGTTCTTC. Protein: CASSGGYNEQFF. V is TRBV19 and J is TRBJ2-1, with TRBD2 as a possible D gene (5 bases). The V gene lost 6 bases and the J gene lost 3 bases, with 6 bases spanning the gap. The CDR3 is made up of 12 amino acids. Germline loops: CDR1 LNHDA, CDR2 SQIVND (reference sequence).

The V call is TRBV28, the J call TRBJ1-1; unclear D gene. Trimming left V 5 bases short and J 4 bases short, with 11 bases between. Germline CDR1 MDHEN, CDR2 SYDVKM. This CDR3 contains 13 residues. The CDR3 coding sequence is TGTGCCAGCAGTGTCGGGTGGGGCACTGAAGCTTTCTTT. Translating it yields CASSVGWGTEAFF.

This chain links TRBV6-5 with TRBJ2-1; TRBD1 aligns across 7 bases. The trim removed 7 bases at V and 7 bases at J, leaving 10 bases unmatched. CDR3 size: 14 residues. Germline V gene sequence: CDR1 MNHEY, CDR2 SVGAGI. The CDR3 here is CASMRTGLVNEQFF. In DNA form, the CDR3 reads TGTGCCAGCATGCGGACAGGACTGGTAAATGAGCAGTTCTTC.

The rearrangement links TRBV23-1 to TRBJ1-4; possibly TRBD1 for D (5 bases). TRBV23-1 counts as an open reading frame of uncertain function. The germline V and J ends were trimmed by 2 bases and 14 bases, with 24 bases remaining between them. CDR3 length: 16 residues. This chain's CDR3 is CASSQAPGTLDGGLFF. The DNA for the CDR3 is TGCGCCAGCAGTCAAGCACCCGGGACGTTGGATGGGGGGCTGTTTTTT.

CDR3 loop: CASSLESSVWGEQFF. CDR3 nucleotide sequence: TGTGCCAGCAGTTTAGAGTCTAGCGTTTGGGGGGAGCAGTTCTTC. This chain joins TRBV27 and TRBJ2-1; D is perhaps TRBD2 (6 bases). The CDR3 covers 15 residues. Germline values: CDR1 MNHEY, CDR2 SMNVEV (reference sequence). The germline V and J ends were trimmed by 2 bases and 10 bases, with 18 bases remaining between them.

The CDR3 DNA sequence: TGTGCCAGCGGGGACAGGGGGTCGTTCCAGCCCCAGCATTTT. Its translation: CASGDRGSFQPQHF. The chain has TRBV19 and TRBJ1-5; 11 positions agree with TRBD1. This CDR3 spans 14 amino acids. Germline V gene data show CDR1 as LNHDA and CDR2 as SQIVND (reference sequence). V was pared by 9 bases and J by 7 bases, with 8 bases of the junction left unmatched. Filled out from reference TRBV19 and TRBJ1-5, the complete variable domain reads DGGITQSPKYLFRKEGQNVTLSCEQNLNHDAMYWYRQDPGQGLRLIYYSQIVNDFQKGDIAEGYSVSREKKESFPLTVTSAQKNPTAFYLCASGDRGSFQPQHFGDGTRLSIL.

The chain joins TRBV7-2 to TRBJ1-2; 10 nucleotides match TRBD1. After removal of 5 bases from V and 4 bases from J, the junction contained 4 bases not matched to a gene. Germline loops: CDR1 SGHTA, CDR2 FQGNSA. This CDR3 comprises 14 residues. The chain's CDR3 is CASSADRGLYGYTF. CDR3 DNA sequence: TGTGCCAGCAGCGCAGACAGGGGGCTCTATGGCTACACCTTC.

The CDR3 bases are TGTGCCAGTAGTGTATACTCCCGGGACAGGGCTTCGTTAGCCAAAAACATTCAGTACTTC. Residues: CASSVYSRDRASLAKNIQYF. The chain combines TRBV19 with TRBJ2-4; 9 nucleotides align to TRBD1. CDR1 LNHDA and CDR2 SQIVND come from the germline V gene (reference sequence). With 5 bases clipped from V and 0 bases from J, the junction kept 17 bases outside the gene matches. The CDR3 runs 20 residues.

CDR3 loop: CAIITHGGEQYF. The DNA of the CDR3 is TGTGCCATCATTACACATGGGGGCGAGCAGTACTTC. The V call is TRBV10-3, the J call TRBJ2-7; D is possibly TRBD1 or TRBD2 (5 bases each). The germline V and J ends were trimmed by 7 bases and 6 bases, with 13 bases remaining between them. This CDR3 has 12 residues. The germline V gene has CDR1 ENHRY and CDR2 SYGVKD.

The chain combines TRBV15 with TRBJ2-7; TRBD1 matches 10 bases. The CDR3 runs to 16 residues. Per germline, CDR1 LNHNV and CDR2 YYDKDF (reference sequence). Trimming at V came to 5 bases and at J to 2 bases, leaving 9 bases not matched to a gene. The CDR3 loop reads CATSGLRDRGTYEQYF. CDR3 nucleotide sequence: TGTGCCACCAGCGGTCTCCGGGACAGGGGAACCTACGAGCAGTACTTC.

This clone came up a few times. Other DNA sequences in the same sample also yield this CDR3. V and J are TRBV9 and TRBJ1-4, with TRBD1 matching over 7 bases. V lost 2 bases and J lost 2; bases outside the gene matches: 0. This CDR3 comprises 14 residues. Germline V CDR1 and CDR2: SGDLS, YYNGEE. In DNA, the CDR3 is TGTGCCAGCAGCGTGACAGGGACTAATGAAAAACTGTTTTTT. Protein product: CASSVTGTNEKLFF.